This is a list of T cell receptor beta chains from one sample in a study of identical twins. TCRdb re-analysed the 5' RACE reads in MiXCR, keeping a single row per CDR3 protein. This table holds about 1.7 million distinct CDR3 sequences, 25% to 35% found once. The sample comprised cord blood. The receptors derive from a newborn girl in good health. Both conserved end residues are part of each CDR3. Each record gives: J gene, D gene, V gene, clone size, CDR3 DNA, CDR3 protein. D genes are given only for firm matches. The size entry is marked missing in some rows and otherwise reads once, few, many or a size class.

j_call: TRBJ2-3
d_call: .
v_call: TRBV30
clone_size: .
cdr3_nt: TGTGCCTGGAGACCATGGAAAGGGTGGGGCACAGATACGCAGTATTTT
cdr3_aa: CAWRPWKGWGTDTQYF

j_call: TRBJ2-1
d_call: .
v_call: TRBV10-3
clone_size: .
cdr3_nt: TGTGCCATCAGTGAGGGGGGGAACTCCTACAATGAGCAGTTCTTC
cdr3_aa: CAISEGGNSYNEQFF

j_call: TRBJ2-3
d_call: .
v_call: TRBV28
clone_size: few
cdr3_nt: TGTGCCAGCAGTTTATTATCGGGAGAGGGAGATACGCAGTATTTT
cdr3_aa: CASSLLSGEGDTQYF

j_call: TRBJ2-7
d_call: TRBD1
v_call: TRBV5-1
clone_size: few
cdr3_nt: TGCGCCAGCAGCTTGCTTAGGACAGGGGGCGTCGAGCAGTACTTC
cdr3_aa: CASSLLRTGGVEQYF

j_call: TRBJ2-5
d_call: .
v_call: TRBV25-1
clone_size: .
cdr3_nt: TGTGCCAGCAGTGAATACGGGGGAGAGCAGTACTTC
cdr3_aa: CASSEYGGEQYF

j_call: TRBJ2-7
d_call: TRBD1
v_call: TRBV2
clone_size: .
cdr3_nt: TGTGCCAGCAGTGGCGACAGGGAATTGGTTGAGCAGTACTTC
cdr3_aa: CASSGDRELVEQYF

j_call: TRBJ1-5
d_call: .
v_call: TRBV3-1
clone_size: few
cdr3_nt: TGTGCCAGCAGCCAAGGACTGGGGGAGAATCAGCCCCAGCATTTT
cdr3_aa: CASSQGLGENQPQHF

j_call: TRBJ2-7
d_call: TRBD2
v_call: TRBV28
clone_size: .
cdr3_nt: TGTGCCAGCAGTTTGTTTATGGGACTAGCGGGAGGGCCCTCCTACGAGCAGTACTTC
cdr3_aa: CASSLFMGLAGGPSYEQYF

j_call: TRBJ1-6
d_call: .
v_call: TRBV5-1
clone_size: .
cdr3_nt: TGCGCCAGCAGCTTGGCGGTAGGATCTAATTCACCCCTCCACTTT
cdr3_aa: CASSLAVGSNSPLHF

j_call: TRBJ2-7
d_call: TRBD1
v_call: TRBV2
clone_size: many
cdr3_nt: TGTGCCAGCAAGGGTACAGGGGCCTACGAGCAGTACTTC
cdr3_aa: CASKGTGAYEQYF

j_call: TRBJ2-4
d_call: TRBD2
v_call: TRBV11-2
clone_size: few
cdr3_nt: TGTGCCAGCAGCCCTAGGACTAGCGGGAAGACAGCCAAAAACATTCAGTACTTC
cdr3_aa: CASSPRTSGKTAKNIQYF

j_call: TRBJ1-6
d_call: .
v_call: TRBV5-5
clone_size: .
cdr3_nt: TGTGCCAGCAGTACCGGACAGTCTAATTCACCCCCCCACTTT
cdr3_aa: CASSTGQSNSPPHF

j_call: TRBJ2-3
d_call: .
v_call: TRBV12-3/TRBV12-4
clone_size: .
cdr3_nt: TGTGCCGCCCGGGGATCCACAGATACGCAGTATTTT
cdr3_aa: CAARGSTDTQYF

j_call: TRBJ1-1
d_call: TRBD1
v_call: TRBV7-9
clone_size: .
cdr3_nt: TGTGCCAGCAGCCCAACCCGGACAGGGGGAGTTATTAGGAACACTGAAGCTTTCTTT
cdr3_aa: CASSPTRTGGVIRNTEAFF

j_call: TRBJ2-1
d_call: .
v_call: TRBV4-1
clone_size: .
cdr3_nt: TGCGCCAGCAGCCAACCTAGGGCGGGGAGGCCCTACAATGAGCAGTTCTTC
cdr3_aa: CASSQPRAGRPYNEQFF

j_call: TRBJ1-5
d_call: TRBD1
v_call: TRBV2
clone_size: .
cdr3_nt: TGTGCCAGCAGTGAAGACAGGGGGTTTGGTCAGCCCCAGCATTTT
cdr3_aa: CASSEDRGFGQPQHF

j_call: TRBJ1-1
d_call: .
v_call: TRBV28
clone_size: .
cdr3_nt: TGTGCCAGCAGTTTGGGGGGGGTACACACTGAAGCTTTCTTT
cdr3_aa: CASSLGGVHTEAFF

j_call: TRBJ2-7
d_call: .
v_call: TRBV27
clone_size: .
cdr3_nt: TGTGCCAGCAGTTTCGGGACGGGATCCCACGAGCAGTACTTC
cdr3_aa: CASSFGTGSHEQYF

j_call: TRBJ2-3
d_call: .
v_call: TRBV10-3
clone_size: .
cdr3_nt: TGTGCCATCAGGGCAGGGGCCACAGATACGCAGTATTTT
cdr3_aa: CAIRAGATDTQYF

j_call: TRBJ2-3
d_call: .
v_call: TRBV2
clone_size: few
cdr3_nt: TGTGCCAGCAGTGACCAGGGCGCCTACACAGATACGCAGTATTTT
cdr3_aa: CASSDQGAYTDTQYF

j_call: TRBJ1-5
d_call: .
v_call: TRBV7-2
clone_size: .
cdr3_nt: TGTGCCAGCAGCCGAACAGGGATCGTCAATCAGCCCCAGCATTTT
cdr3_aa: CASSRTGIVNQPQHF

j_call: TRBJ1-6
d_call: .
v_call: TRBV20-1
clone_size: .
cdr3_nt: TGCAGTGCTAGGGGGGCGACTTCCTATAATTCACCCCTCCACTTT
cdr3_aa: CSARGATSYNSPLHF

j_call: TRBJ1-2
d_call: .
v_call: TRBV20-1
clone_size: .
cdr3_nt: TGCAGTGCTGAGTCGTTCTATGGCTACACCTTC
cdr3_aa: CSAESFYGYTF

j_call: TRBJ2-3
d_call: .
v_call: TRBV5-1
clone_size: .
cdr3_nt: TGCGCCAGCACCTTCCCGACAGATACGCAGTATTTT
cdr3_aa: CASTFPTDTQYF

j_call: TRBJ2-7
d_call: .
v_call: TRBV28
clone_size: many
cdr3_nt: TGTGCCAGCGGAATCGAGGGGACCTACGAGCAGTACTTC
cdr3_aa: CASGIEGTYEQYF

j_call: TRBJ2-1
d_call: .
v_call: TRBV24-1
clone_size: few
cdr3_nt: TGTGCCACCAGTGATTTTACCGGGGGACGCTACAATGAGCAGTTCTTC
cdr3_aa: CATSDFTGGRYNEQFF

j_call: TRBJ2-1
d_call: .
v_call: TRBV12-3/TRBV12-4
clone_size: many
cdr3_nt: TGTGCCAGCAGCACGGGGACTGTCAATGAGCAGTTCTTC
cdr3_aa: CASSTGTVNEQFF

j_call: TRBJ2-3
d_call: .
v_call: TRBV5-1
clone_size: .
cdr3_nt: TGCGCCAGCAGATTCCACCTAGCGACCTACACAGATACGCAGTATTTT
cdr3_aa: CASRFHLATYTDTQYF

j_call: TRBJ1-3
d_call: .
v_call: TRBV27
clone_size: .
cdr3_nt: TGTGCCAGCAGGGCGGGTGGCTACTCTGGAAACACCATATATTTT
cdr3_aa: CASRAGGYSGNTIYF

j_call: TRBJ2-1
d_call: .
v_call: TRBV21-1
clone_size: .
cdr3_nt: TGTGCCAGCAGCAAAGCGCCAGCGGGGGGCCTCTACGATGAGCAGTTCTTC
cdr3_aa: CASSKAPAGGLYDEQFF

j_call: TRBJ2-7
d_call: .
v_call: TRBV20-1
clone_size: once
cdr3_nt: TGCAGTGCTAGAGATTGGGCTGGCCGAAATGAGCAGTACTTC
cdr3_aa: CSARDWAGRNEQYF

j_call: TRBJ2-3
d_call: .
v_call: TRBV3-1
clone_size: few
cdr3_nt: TGTGCCAGCAGCATATCACCCACAGATACGCAGTATTTT
cdr3_aa: CASSISPTDTQYF

j_call: TRBJ1-5
d_call: TRBD1
v_call: TRBV2
clone_size: few
cdr3_nt: TGTGCCAGCCGTTTTTCGGGACAGCTCTATAGCAATCAGCCCCAGCATTTT
cdr3_aa: CASRFSGQLYSNQPQHF

j_call: TRBJ1-1
d_call: .
v_call: TRBV20-1
clone_size: .
cdr3_nt: TGCAGTGCTAGAATGGGGGGGACTGAAGCTTTCTTT
cdr3_aa: CSARMGGTEAFF

j_call: TRBJ2-7
d_call: .
v_call: TRBV4-1
clone_size: few
cdr3_nt: TGCGCCAGCAGCCAATTTCCAGGGAACTACGAGCAGTACTTC
cdr3_aa: CASSQFPGNYEQYF

j_call: TRBJ2-5
d_call: .
v_call: TRBV6-1
clone_size: .
cdr3_nt: TGTGCCAGCAGAACTAGTAGTGGCTACGGGCAGTACTTC
cdr3_aa: CASRTSSGYGQYF

j_call: TRBJ2-3
d_call: .
v_call: TRBV14
clone_size: few
cdr3_nt: TGTGCCAGCAGGCCTCGGGGGCGCACAGATACGCAGTATTTT
cdr3_aa: CASRPRGRTDTQYF

j_call: TRBJ1-1
d_call: .
v_call: TRBV7-2
clone_size: few
cdr3_nt: TGTGCCAGCAGCTTAGTCGTTTTCTTT
cdr3_aa: CASSLVVFF

j_call: TRBJ2-7
d_call: .
v_call: TRBV20-1
clone_size: few
cdr3_nt: TGCAGTGCTGGAGTCCGCTGGGAGCAGTACTTC
cdr3_aa: CSAGVRWEQYF

j_call: TRBJ2-3
d_call: TRBD2
v_call: TRBV12-3/TRBV12-4
clone_size: few
cdr3_nt: TGTGCCAGCAGGACCCTCGGTAGCGGGAGCCCAGATACGCAGTATTTT
cdr3_aa: CASRTLGSGSPDTQYF

j_call: TRBJ2-7
d_call: .
v_call: TRBV9
clone_size: few
cdr3_nt: TGTGCCAGCAGCGCGACTGGACTATCGGCCGAGCAGTACTTC
cdr3_aa: CASSATGLSAEQYF

j_call: TRBJ2-7
d_call: TRBD2
v_call: TRBV20-1
clone_size: .
cdr3_nt: TGCAGTGCTAGAGCGGGGGCAGCGGGAGTATTCGGGTTGTCGTACTTC
cdr3_aa: CSARAGAAGVFGLSYF

j_call: TRBJ2-7
d_call: TRBD1
v_call: TRBV28
clone_size: few
cdr3_nt: TGTGCCAGCCAATCCAGGGGGCCCTACTACGAGCAGTACTTC
cdr3_aa: CASQSRGPYYEQYF

j_call: TRBJ2-3
d_call: .
v_call: TRBV5-1
clone_size: many
cdr3_nt: TGCGCCAGCAGCTTGGGTGGGACATCACCCACAGATACGCAGTATTTT
cdr3_aa: CASSLGGTSPTDTQYF

j_call: TRBJ2-7
d_call: TRBD2
v_call: TRBV4-2
clone_size: .
cdr3_nt: TGTGCCAGCAGCCAAGATTGGACTAGCGGGCCCTACGAGCAGTACTTC
cdr3_aa: CASSQDWTSGPYEQYF

j_call: TRBJ2-7
d_call: .
v_call: TRBV12-3/TRBV12-4
clone_size: many
cdr3_nt: TGTGCCAGCAGTCCCACCGGGACTGGCTCCTACGAGCAGTACTTC
cdr3_aa: CASSPTGTGSYEQYF

j_call: TRBJ1-2
d_call: TRBD1
v_call: TRBV20-1
clone_size: .
cdr3_nt: TGCAGTGCTAGACTGGACAGGTCATATGGCTACACCTTC
cdr3_aa: CSARLDRSYGYTF

j_call: TRBJ2-3
d_call: .
v_call: TRBV11-2
clone_size: many
cdr3_nt: TGTGCCAGCCCGGGCCCTCTACTGACAGATACGCAGTATTTT
cdr3_aa: CASPGPLLTDTQYF

j_call: TRBJ2-6
d_call: .
v_call: TRBV6-5
clone_size: few
cdr3_nt: TGTGCCAGCAGTCGGGGAGGGGGCTGGAGGGCCAACGTCCTGACTTTC
cdr3_aa: CASSRGGGWRANVLTF

j_call: TRBJ2-1
d_call: TRBD2
v_call: TRBV6-6
clone_size: .
cdr3_nt: TGTGCCAGCGCGGACGCGGGACTAGAGAGGTTCTTC
cdr3_aa: CASADAGLERFF

j_call: TRBJ1-2
d_call: TRBD1
v_call: TRBV3-1
clone_size: .
cdr3_nt: TGTGCCAGCAGCCGACCGGGACAGGGGGTATACTATGGCTACACCTTC
cdr3_aa: CASSRPGQGVYYGYTF

j_call: TRBJ2-1
d_call: TRBD1
v_call: TRBV9
clone_size: .
cdr3_nt: TGTGCCAGCAGCGTTGGGACAGAGGAGACCCAGTTCTTC
cdr3_aa: CASSVGTEETQFF

j_call: TRBJ2-3
d_call: TRBD1
v_call: TRBV25-1
clone_size: .
cdr3_nt: TGTGCCAGCAGTGTGCCCGGGACAGGGACGCAGTATTTT
cdr3_aa: CASSVPGTGTQYF

j_call: TRBJ2-5
d_call: TRBD1
v_call: TRBV5-1
clone_size: .
cdr3_nt: TGCGCCAGCAGCTCGACAGGGGGCGTGCGGGAGACCCAGTACTTC
cdr3_aa: CASSSTGGVRETQYF